The entry that follows covers one TCR beta chain sequence. Its specificity is unknown. This entry comes from a study of vaccination effects on CD4 cells after COVID-19. Study as a whole: Sequencing in the ViraFEST assay came after antigen-specific CD4+ T cells had been expanded with viral peptide pools, which were used to stimulate PBMC.

The V gene's germline CDR1 is SGHNT and CDR2 YYREEE (reference sequence). V was clipped by 6 bases and J by 7 bases; unmatched bases: 6. There are 13 residues in the CDR3. Measured with immunoSEQ multiplex PCR; TCRdb has only the in-frame clones, and not every one. The repertoire consists of 50,000 or so clones, with around 63% occurring once and the leading ten covering 4.5% to 7%. Culturing for more than 9 days preceded CD4+ T cell isolation. Nucleocapsid antibody tests were negative, and the vaccine recipients had no prior SARS-CoV-2 infection. A half-medium replacement with IL-2 medium was carried out on days 3 and 7. The study, taken as a whole, reports: Cross-reactivity toward common cold coronaviruses was confined to only 1 of 255 vaccine-induced clones in healthy vaccinees.

The sample here was CD4+ T cells from PBMCs cultured without peptide, taken before COVID-19 vaccination. The V and J genes are TRBV5-4 and TRBJ1-1, with 10 bases lining up with TRBD1. The sequence was collected from a human donor who received a COVID-19 vaccine. CDR3 amino acids: CASTPRDRGEAFF. Written as DNA, the CDR3 is TGTGCCAGCACCCCCCGGGACAGGGGTGAAGCTTTCTTT.